This passage covers 18 T cell receptor beta chains from one sample sequenced in a study of OX40 agonist ivuxolimab in advanced cancers. Using immunoSEQ multiplex PCR, the repertoire was profiled, and TCRdb retains in-frame clones only, with some absent. This repertoire shows some 43,000 clones, roughly 94% found once; its top ten account for 9.5% to 11%. Source: CD4+ or CD8+ T cells sorted from blood, taken in a trial of the OX40 agonist ivuxolimab. Every receptor here comes from an adult with an advanced solid tumor such as melanoma, head and neck, liver or kidney cancer.

This chain joins TRBV27 and TRBJ2-2; 10 bases agree with TRBD1. In germline, CDR1 is MNHEY, CDR2 SMNVEV (reference sequence). J was trimmed by 6 bases and V by 6 bases; bases with no gene match: 4. The CDR3 totals 14 residues. This CDR3 reads CASSLGQGSGELFF. In DNA, the CDR3 is TGTGCCAGCAGCCTGGGACAGGGGTCCGGGGAGCTGTTTTTT.

The J gene is TRBJ2-7, the V gene TRBV19; TRBD1 agrees at 7 bases. The CDR3 extends over 14 amino acids. J gave up 3 bases and V 4 bases, and 6 bases lay outside the gene matches. Germline V gene sequence: CDR1 LNHDA, CDR2 SQIVND (reference sequence). The CDR3 nucleotides are TGTGCCAGTAGTACCTGGACAGGTGACTACGAGCAGTACTTC. The encoded protein is CASSTWTGDYEQYF.

This clone was observed a handful of times. At one end the junction does not follow the germline gene, possibly because of a read error. Additional DNA sequences in this sample encode the identical CDR3. For the CDR3, the DNA is TGCGCCAGCAGCCAAGAAGCAGGAAATAATCAGCCCCAGCATTTT. Its protein is CASSQEAGNNQPQHF. The chain combines TRBV5-4 with TRBJ1-5, with D uncertain. The CDR3 is 15 amino acids. The V gene's germline CDR1 is SGHNT and CDR2 YYREEE (reference sequence).

The chain combines TRBV15 with TRBJ1-1; 9 bases fit TRBD1. Unmatched junction bases numbered 6, after V lost 2 bases and J lost 8 bases. Per the germline V gene, CDR1 is LNHNV and CDR2 is YYDKDF (reference sequence). The CDR3 has 14 residues. The CDR3 DNA reads TGTGCCACCAGCAGATATACAGGGGGCGGGGAAGCTTTCTTT. Protein: CATSRYTGGGEAFF.

The V gene is TRBV27, the J gene TRBJ2-1, with TRBD2 matching over 12 bases. The V gene end was trimmed by 3 bases and the J gene end by 8 bases; junction bases not matched to a gene: 8. The germline V gene has CDR1 MNHEY and CDR2 SMNVEV (reference sequence). The CDR3 contains 16 residues. The CDR3 DNA follows: TGTGCCAGCAGTTTCGAGACTAGCGGGAGATCCGATGAGCAGTTCTTC. As protein: CASSFETSGRSDEQFF.

This chain joins TRBV10-3 and TRBJ2-5, with 9 positions matching TRBD2. V shed 8 bases, J shed 5 bases, and the junction held 9 bases outside the gene matches. Germline V gene data show CDR1 as ENHRY and CDR2 as SYGVKD. The CDR3 is 14 residues long. The CDR3 nucleotides are TGTGCCATCTCGGCTAGCGGGATCCGGGAGACCCAGTACTTC. Translated: CAISASGIRETQYF.

J is TRBJ2-7 and V is TRBV11-2, with D perhaps matching TRBD1 or TRBD2 (5 bases each). Looked up from germline, CDR1 is SGHAT and CDR2 is FQNNGV. The CDR3 is made up of 18 amino acids. The V and J ends lost 1 base and 0 bases respectively, with 19 bases between them. CDR3 in amino acids: CASSLGPIPGRASYEQYF. CDR3 sequence (DNA): TGTGCCAGCAGCTTAGGTCCTATCCCGGGGCGGGCCTCCTACGAGCAGTACTTC.

The J gene is TRBJ1-1, the V gene TRBV7-3; no definite D call. Germline V gives CDR1 SGHTA, CDR2 FQGTGA. The CDR3 has 15 residues. V lost 1 base to trimming and J lost 3 bases, with 12 bases between them. CDR3 residues: CASSLIRVKDTEAFF. The DNA for the CDR3 is TGTGCCAGCAGCTTAATTAGAGTGAAGGACACTGAAGCTTTCTTT. Complete variable domain (other parts from reference TRBV7-3 and TRBJ1-1): GAGVSQTPSNKVTEKGKYVELRCDPISGHTALYWYRQSLGQGPEFLIYFQGTGAADDSGLPNDRFFAVRPEGSVSTLKIQRTERGDSAVYLCASSLIRVKDTEAFFGQGTRLTVV.

This rearrangement joins TRBV7-9 to TRBJ2-7; D possibly corresponds to TRBD2 (6 bases). Germline CDR1 SEHNR, CDR2 FQNEAQ (reference sequence). The CDR3 spans 11 residues. The germline V and J ends were trimmed by 5 bases and 6 bases, with 8 bases remaining between them. The CDR3 region is CASSGGSEQYF. The CDR3 DNA reads as TGTGCCAGCAGCGGGGGGTCCGAGCAGTACTTC.

As for this clone: A junction boundary mismatches the germline segment, possibly from a read error. The J gene is TRBJ2-5, the V gene TRBV2; TRBD1 might be the D (6 bases). This CDR3 is 13 amino acids long. Germline V gives CDR1 SNHLY, CDR2 FYNNEI. The CDR3, as DNA: TGTGCCAGCAGAGAAGGGGGTGGGGAGACCCAGTACTTC. Translated, it gives CASREGGGETQYF.

This clone was recorded once. The CDR3 sequence is CASSESGTTTDTQYF. Written as DNA, the CDR3 is TGTGCCAGCAGCGAGTCCGGGACTACCACAGATACGCAGTATTTT. The chain employs TRBV9 and TRBJ2-3; 7 positions match TRBD2. This CDR3 is 15 amino acids long. In germline, CDR1 is SGDLS, CDR2 YYNGEE. The trim removed 3 bases at V and 2 bases at J, leaving 6 bases unmatched. Combining the CDR3 with reference TRBV9 and TRBJ2-3 gives the whole variable domain DSGVTQTPKHLITATGQRVTLRCSPRSGDLSVYWYQQSLDQGLQFLIQYYNGEERAKGNILERFSAQQFPDLHSELNLSSLELGDSALYFCASSESGTTTDTQYFGPGTRLTVL.

The chain recombines TRBV2 with TRBJ2-1; 7 bases fit TRBD2. This CDR3 is 16 amino acids long. Losses at the gene ends were 3 bases for V and 8 bases for J; bases not matched to a gene: 13. Looked up from germline, CDR1 is SNHLY and CDR2 is FYNNEI. Written as DNA, the CDR3 is TGTGCCAGCAGTGAGCGGGAGCGGAGGGGTGGGGATGAGCAGTTCTTC. Its protein is CASSERERRGGDEQFF.

The genes are TRBV6-6 and TRBJ2-2, with D perhaps TRBD1 (5 bases). V was shortened by 0 bases and J by 5 bases, with 7 bases between the two germline ends. This CDR3 is 14 amino acids long. Germline loops: CDR1 MNHNY, CDR2 SVGAGI (reference sequence). The CDR3 spells CASSYSRGTGELFF. As DNA, the CDR3 is TGTGCCAGCAGTTACTCTAGGGGTACCGGGGAGCTGTTTTTT.

This clone was seen once. The chain carries TRBV30 and TRBJ2-3; a weak D match, TRBD2 (7 bases). The CDR3 extends over 15 amino acids. Germline lookup yields CDR1 GTSNPN and CDR2 SVGIG (reference sequence). Trimming cost V 3 bases and J 1 base, with 14 bases left between them. Written as DNA, the CDR3 is TGTGCCTGGAGCCGTGGGGGGGCTGGCACAGATACGCAGTATTTT. This codes for CAWSRGGAGTDTQYF.

The rearrangement joins TRBV5-6 to TRBJ2-1; no definite D call. V was trimmed by 2 bases and J by 2 bases, leaving 8 bases between them. Germline assignment: CDR1 SGHDT and CDR2 YYEEEE. The length of the CDR3 is 14 residues. Here the CDR3 reads CASSFGIAYNEQFF. In DNA, the CDR3 is TGTGCCAGCAGCTTCGGTATAGCCTACAATGAGCAGTTCTTC.

This clone has more than one count but fewer than ten. The J gene is TRBJ1-1, the V gene TRBV9; D gene unclear. The germline V gene has CDR1 SGDLS and CDR2 YYNGEE. Between the trimmed V and J ends, which lost 4 bases and 4 bases, there was a span of 5 bases. The CDR3 is made up of 11 amino acids. The CDR3 loop is CASSSSTEAFF. CDR3 nucleotide sequence: TGTGCCAGCAGCTCAAGCACTGAAGCTTTCTTT.

This clone was picked up one time. V gene TRBV5-1 combines with J gene TRBJ2-7; TRBD2 matches 8 bases. Losses at the gene ends were 0 bases for V and 3 bases for J; bases not matched to a gene: 2. The CDR3 is made up of 14 amino acids. CDR1 is SGHRS, CDR2 YFSETQ, per germline. CDR3 sequence reads: CASSLATSGYEQYF. In nucleotides, the CDR3 is TGCGCCAGCAGCTTGGCTACTAGCGGCTACGAGCAGTACTTC.

The gene calls are TRBV5-4 and TRBJ2-2, with TRBD2 identical over 11 bases. The CDR3 length is 15 residues. Unmatched junction bases numbered 2, after V lost 3 bases and J lost 4 bases. CDR1 is SGHNT, CDR2 YYREEE, per germline (reference sequence). The CDR3 is CASSSLAGGTGELFF. The CDR3 nucleotides are TGTGCCAGCAGCTCTCTAGCGGGAGGCACCGGGGAGCTGTTTTTT.